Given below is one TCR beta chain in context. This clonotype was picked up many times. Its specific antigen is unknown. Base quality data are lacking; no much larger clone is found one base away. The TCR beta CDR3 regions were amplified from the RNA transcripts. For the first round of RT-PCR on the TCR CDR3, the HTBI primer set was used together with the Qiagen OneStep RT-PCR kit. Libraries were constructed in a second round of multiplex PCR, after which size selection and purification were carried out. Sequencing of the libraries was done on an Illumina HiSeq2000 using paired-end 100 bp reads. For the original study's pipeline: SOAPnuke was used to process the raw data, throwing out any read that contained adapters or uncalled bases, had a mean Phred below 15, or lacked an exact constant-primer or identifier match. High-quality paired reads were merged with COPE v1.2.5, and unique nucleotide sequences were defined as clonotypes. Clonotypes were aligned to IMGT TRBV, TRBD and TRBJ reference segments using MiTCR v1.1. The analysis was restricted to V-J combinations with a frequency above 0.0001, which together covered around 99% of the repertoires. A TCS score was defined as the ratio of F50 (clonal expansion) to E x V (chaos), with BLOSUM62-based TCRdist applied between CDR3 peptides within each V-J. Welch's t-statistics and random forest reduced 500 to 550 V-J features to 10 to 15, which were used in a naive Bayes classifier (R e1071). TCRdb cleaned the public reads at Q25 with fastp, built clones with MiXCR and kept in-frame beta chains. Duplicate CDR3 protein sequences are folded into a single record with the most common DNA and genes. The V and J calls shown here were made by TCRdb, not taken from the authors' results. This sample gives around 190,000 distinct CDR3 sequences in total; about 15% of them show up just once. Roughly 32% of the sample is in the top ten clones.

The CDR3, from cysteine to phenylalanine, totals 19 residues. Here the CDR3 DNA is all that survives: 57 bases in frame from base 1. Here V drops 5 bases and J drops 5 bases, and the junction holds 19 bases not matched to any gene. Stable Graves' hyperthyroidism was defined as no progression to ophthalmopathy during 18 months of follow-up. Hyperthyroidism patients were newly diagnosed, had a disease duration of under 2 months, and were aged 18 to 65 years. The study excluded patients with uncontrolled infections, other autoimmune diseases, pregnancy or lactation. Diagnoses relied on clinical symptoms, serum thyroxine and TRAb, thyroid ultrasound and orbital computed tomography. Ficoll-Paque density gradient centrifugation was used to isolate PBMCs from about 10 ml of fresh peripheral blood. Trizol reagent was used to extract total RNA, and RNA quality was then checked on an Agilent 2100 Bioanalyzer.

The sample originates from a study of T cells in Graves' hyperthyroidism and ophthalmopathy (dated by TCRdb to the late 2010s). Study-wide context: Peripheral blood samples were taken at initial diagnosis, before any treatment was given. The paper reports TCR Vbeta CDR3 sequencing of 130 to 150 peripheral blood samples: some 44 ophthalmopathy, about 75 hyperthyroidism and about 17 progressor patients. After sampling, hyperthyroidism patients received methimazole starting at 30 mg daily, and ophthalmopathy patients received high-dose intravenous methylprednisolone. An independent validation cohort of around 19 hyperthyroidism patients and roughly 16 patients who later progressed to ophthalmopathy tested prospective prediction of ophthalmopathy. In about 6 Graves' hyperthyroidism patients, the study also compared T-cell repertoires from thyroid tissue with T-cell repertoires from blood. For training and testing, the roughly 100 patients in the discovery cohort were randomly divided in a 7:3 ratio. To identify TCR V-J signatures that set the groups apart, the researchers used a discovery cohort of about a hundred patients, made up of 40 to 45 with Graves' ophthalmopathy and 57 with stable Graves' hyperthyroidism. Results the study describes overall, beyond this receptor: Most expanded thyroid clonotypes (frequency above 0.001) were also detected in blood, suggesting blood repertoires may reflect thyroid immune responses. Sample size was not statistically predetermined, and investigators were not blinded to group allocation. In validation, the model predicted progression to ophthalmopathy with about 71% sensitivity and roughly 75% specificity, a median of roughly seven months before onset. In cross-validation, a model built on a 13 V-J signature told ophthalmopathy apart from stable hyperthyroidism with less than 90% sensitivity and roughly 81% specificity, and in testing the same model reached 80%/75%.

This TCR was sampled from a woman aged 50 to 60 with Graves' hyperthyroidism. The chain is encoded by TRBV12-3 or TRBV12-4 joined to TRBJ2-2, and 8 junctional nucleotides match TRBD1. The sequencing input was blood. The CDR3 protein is CASSQPTQGEAMATGELFF. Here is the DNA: TGTGCCAGCAGTCAGCCCACACAGGGGGAAGCGATGGCAACCGGGGAGCTGTTTTTT.